This entry concerns a single TCR beta chain. Its antigen is as yet unknown. TCRdb itself ran the 5' RACE reads through MiXCR, one entry per CDR3 protein. The sample lists hundreds of thousands of distinct CDR3 sequences; 32% were seen once. The data are from a study of CD8 T cells in ankylosing spondylitis. Notes on the study in general: The study identified a TCR beta motif of several highly homologous variants that appeared characteristic of ankylosing spondylitis blood. Disease-associated clonotypes exhibited CD8+ identity and were relatively infrequent in peripheral blood. Reactive arthritis synovial fluid and blood previously showed some of these motif variants. Disease-linked clones reportedly concentrated significantly in matched ankylosing spondylitis synovial fluid.

The CDR3 totals 16 residues. J lost 5 bases, V lost 9 bases, and 15 bases had no gene match. The V gene's germline CDR1 is MNHNS and CDR2 SASEGT. The chain has TRBV6-1 and TRBJ2-3; 9 bases are shared with TRBD1. This sequence was found in a male donor with ankylosing spondylitis or in good health (not recorded which). The sequenced sample was blood, either unsorted or a sorted T cell fraction (not recorded which). CDR3 in DNA: TGTGCCAGTACAACTGGGACAGGGACAGAGGGAGATACGCAGTATTTT. Translated, it gives CASTTGTGTEGDTQYF.